Shown below are 30 T cell receptor beta chains from a single sample sequenced in a study of beta chain features in type 1 diabetes (dated by TCRdb to the late 2010s). Overall study outcomes, separate from this receptor: Type 1 diabetes patients showed a moderate but significant shortening of TCRB CDR3 length in all four CD4+ subsets.

Library prep was done by the immunoSEQ multiplex PCR assay. The High Capacity cDNA Reverse Transcription Kit was used to reverse transcribe all of the isolated RNA, meaning that expressed TCRB transcripts were what got sequenced. The table comes from immuneACCESS by way of TCRdb, which keeps in-frame sequences with V and J called. Part of the clones is missing from these tables; in studies checked, under half for an unresolved V gene and the rest for unknown reasons. This sample is represented by around 250,000 clones; roughly an eighth of them were singletons. The ten largest account for approximately 0.015% of the sample. No antigen has been assigned to these receptors. The sequencing sample was made of naive CD4+ T cells from blood. The cell subset or site tag for this specimen amounts to: true naive CD4+ T cells. All receptors come from a man under 40 with type 1 diabetes.

This clone was seen at least ten times. This chain joins TRBV10-3 and TRBJ2-3; D gene ambiguous. The CDR3 loop spans 11 amino acids. V was cut by 6 bases and J by 2 bases, with 3 bases left in between. Germline CDR1 ENHRY, CDR2 SYGVKD. The CDR3 here is CAIRATDTQYF. The CDR3 DNA follows: TGTGCCATCAGAGCCACAGATACGCAGTATTTT.

This clone was seen more than once but under ten times. The V gene is TRBV5-1, the J gene TRBJ1-1; maybe TRBD1 (6 bases). V was pared by 1 base and J by 2 bases, with 9 bases between. The CDR3 totals 14 residues. Germline V gene lookup returns CDR1 SGHRS and CDR2 YFSETQ. The CDR3 nucleotides are TGCGCCAGCAGCTTGTCCAGGGGAAACACTGAAGCTTTCTTT. This codes for CASSLSRGNTEAFF.

The chain combines TRBV15 with TRBJ2-1; 9 bases map to TRBD1. The V gene's germline CDR1 is LNHNV and CDR2 YYDKDF (reference sequence). With 2 bases clipped from V and 3 bases from J, the junction kept 5 bases outside the gene matches. The CDR3 contains 16 residues. The CDR3 spells CATSRLRDRDYNEQFF. In DNA, the CDR3 is TGTGCCACCAGCAGATTAAGGGACAGGGACTACAATGAGCAGTTCTTC.

This clone was found a few times. V is TRBV14 and J is TRBJ1-2, with D unclear. The CDR3 runs 13 residues. V was pared by 2 bases and J by 8 bases, with 12 bases between. The germline V gene encodes CDR1 SGHDN and CDR2 FVKESK. The DNA of the CDR3 is TGTGCCAGCAGCCAAACTCTCGGGAGCGGCTACACCTTC. Its translation is CASSQTLGSGYTF.

This clone was counted between two and nine times. An end of the junction does not agree with germline; a read error may underlie this. The chain combines TRBV5-4 with TRBJ2-2; D is perhaps TRBD1 (6 bases). There are 16 residues in the CDR3. Germline CDR1 SGHNT, CDR2 YYREEE (reference sequence). CDR3 loop: CASSLAAGAKTGELFF. The CDR3 region has the DNA TGTGCCAGCAGCTTGGCCGCAGGGGCGAAGACCGGGGAGCTGTTTTTT.

Only a few counts were recorded for this clone. J is TRBJ2-5 and V is TRBV2; the D gene is possibly TRBD2 (5 bases). Germline CDR1 and CDR2: SNHLY and FYNNEI. The CDR3 is 13 residues long. The V end lost 6 bases, the J end lost 2 bases, and 10 bases lay between the germline ends. CDR3 residues: CASRGSWQETQYF. The CDR3, as DNA: TGTGCCAGCAGGGGGAGTTGGCAAGAGACCCAGTACTTC. Supplemented by reference TRBV2 and TRBJ2-5, the full variable domain reads EPEVTQTPSHQVTQMGQEVILRCVPISNHLYFYWYRQILGQKVEFLVSFYNNEISEKSEIFDDQFSVERPDGSNFTLKIRSTKLEDSAMYFCASRGSWQETQYFGPGTRLLVL.

This clone was counted only a few times. CDR3 nucleotides: TGCGCCAGCAGCCAAGATCGTAATAAAGAGACCCAGTACTTC. It specifies CASSQDRNKETQYF. The chain combines TRBV4-1 with TRBJ2-5; the D is unclear. From germline, CDR1 is MGHRA and CDR2 YSYEKL. The V end lost 0 bases, the J end lost 3 bases, and 8 bases lay between the germline ends. The CDR3 consists of 14 residues.

This clone was observed a handful of times. This CDR3 is also generated by other DNA sequences in the sample. The chain has TRBV5-1 and TRBJ2-5, with D hard to call. The CDR3 spans 13 residues. Trimming removed 0 bases at V and 5 bases at J, with 8 bases between. Germline values: CDR1 SGHRS, CDR2 YFSETQ. CDR3 in DNA: TGCGCCAGCAGCTTGGGTGTCGGGGAGACCCAGTACTTC. Encoded protein: CASSLGVGETQYF.

The V call is TRBV5-1, the J call TRBJ1-2; 9 bases are shared with TRBD1. Per germline, CDR1 SGHRS and CDR2 YFSETQ. The CDR3 length is 15 residues. Trimming at V came to 2 bases and at J to 2 bases, leaving 4 bases not matched to a gene. In DNA form, the CDR3 reads TGCGCCAGCAGCTTAGGGACAGGGAGAAACTATGGCTACACCTTC. It codes for CASSLGTGRNYGYTF. The variable domain in full, with the rest retrieved from reference TRBV5-1 and TRBJ1-2, is KAGVTQTPRYLIKTRGQQVTLSCSPISGHRSVSWYQQTPGQGLQFLFEYFSETQRNKGNFPGRFSGRQFSNSRSEMNVSTLELGDSALYLCASSLGTGRNYGYTFGSGTRLTVV.

CDR3 in amino acids: CSVESGNGYTF. DNA for the CDR3: TGCAGCGTTGAATCGGGGAATGGCTACACCTTC. This chain joins TRBV29-1 and TRBJ1-2; D is ambiguous. This CDR3 region has 11 residues. V lost 2 bases and J 6 bases, leaving 7 bases between the germline ends. Germline V CDR1 and CDR2: SQVTM, ANQGSEA.

This chain links TRBV25-1 with TRBJ2-2; D call uncertain. There are 13 residues in the CDR3. Trimming shortened V by 0 bases and J by 4 bases, and 3 bases separated the two germline ends. Germline loops: CDR1 MGHDK, CDR2 SYGVNS. The CDR3 coding sequence is TGTGCCAGCAGTGAATATAGCACCGGGGAGCTGTTTTTT. Encoded protein: CASSEYSTGELFF.

The chain couples TRBV20-1 to TRBJ1-5, with a possible D match to TRBD1 (5 bases). The V gene's germline CDR1 is DFQATT and CDR2 SNEGSKA (reference sequence). CDR3 length: 11 residues. The V and J ends lost 6 bases and 7 bases respectively, with 10 bases between them. The CDR3 DNA reads as TGCAGTGCCGCGCAGGGACAGCCCCAGCATTTT. It translates to CSAAQGQPQHF.

This clone was observed a few times. The CDR3 reads CASSGDSYTEAFF. The CDR3 DNA sequence: TGTGCCAGTAGCGGAGACAGTTACACTGAAGCTTTCTTT. The chain carries TRBV19 and TRBJ1-1, with D possibly TRBD1 on 5 matching bases. The germline V gene encodes CDR1 LNHDA and CDR2 SQIVND (reference sequence). Deletions cut 6 bases from V and 3 bases from J, with 11 bases between. This CDR3 region has 13 residues. Combining the CDR3 with reference TRBV19 and TRBJ1-1 gives the whole variable domain DGGITQSPKYLFRKEGQNVTLSCEQNLNHDAMYWYRQDPGQGLRLIYYSQIVNDFQKGDIAEGYSVSREKKESFPLTVTSAQKNPTAFYLCASSGDSYTEAFFGQGTRLTVV.

The rearrangement joins TRBV6-5 to TRBJ1-3, with TRBD1 as a possible D gene (5 bases). Germline CDR1 is MNHEY and CDR2 is SVGAGI. The ends were cut back, 8 bases at V and 3 bases at J, with 8 bases in the middle. The CDR3 length is 12 residues. The chain's CDR3 is CASFDSGNTIYF. The CDR3 DNA follows: TGTGCCAGCTTCGACAGTGGAAACACCATATATTTT.

This clone was seen only a few times. The chain has TRBV2 and TRBJ1-2, with a possible D match to TRBD1 (5 bases). The CDR3 consists of 14 residues. V lost 1 base, J lost 5 bases, and 11 bases lay in between. Germline CDR1 and CDR2: SNHLY and FYNNEI. In DNA, the CDR3 is TGTGCCAGCAGTGAAGAGGGGATTGGGTATGGCTACACCTTC. Protein sequence: CASSEEGIGYGYTF.

V usage is TRBV7-8 and J usage is TRBJ1-2, with 12 bases identical to TRBD1. The CDR3 extends over 15 amino acids. Unmatched junction bases numbered 8, after V lost 5 bases and J lost 7 bases. Germline V CDR1 and CDR2: SGHVS, FQNEAQ. The DNA for the CDR3 is TGTGCCAGCAGCATAACCGGGACAGGGGGCGGTGGCTACACCTTC. This translates into CASSITGTGGGGYTF. The variable domain in full, with the rest retrieved from reference TRBV7-8 and TRBJ1-2, is GAGVSQSPRYKVAKRGQDVALRCDPISGHVSLFWYQQALGQGPEFLTYFQNEAQLDKSGLPSDRFFAERPEGSVSTLKIQRTQQEDSAVYLCASSITGTGGGGYTFGSGTRLTVV.

The J gene is TRBJ2-7, the V gene TRBV5-1, with 8 bases identical to TRBD1. The germline CDR1 and CDR2 sequences are SGHRS and YFSETQ. This CDR3 is 14 amino acids long. V trimming: 4 bases; J trimming: 5 bases; junction bases outside the gene matches: 8. CDR3 nucleotide sequence: TGCGCCAGCAGCCATCGGACAGGGTCGGACGAGCAGTACTTC. It specifies CASSHRTGSDEQYF.

This clone occurred a few times. This chain uses TRBV27 with TRBJ1-1; D not resolved. Germline assignment: CDR1 MNHEY and CDR2 SMNVEV (reference sequence). This CDR3 contains 15 residues. V dropped 3 bases and J dropped 1 base, with 12 bases sitting between them. CDR3 coding DNA: TGTGCCAGCAGTTTCGTACAGCAAACGAACACTGAAGCTTTCTTT. Translation gives CASSFVQQTNTEAFF.

The chain carries TRBV19 and TRBJ2-7, with TRBD1 identical over 9 bases. This CDR3 region has 13 residues. Germline values: CDR1 LNHDA, CDR2 SQIVND (reference sequence). Trimming took 5 bases from V and 6 from J; bases not matched to a gene: 5. The CDR3 here is CASSSGQGGEQYF. The CDR3 DNA reads TGTGCCAGTAGTTCGGGACAGGGTGGCGAGCAGTACTTC.

This clone was observed a handful of times. V and J are TRBV18 and TRBJ2-7, with D perhaps TRBD1 (5 bases). V gave up 4 bases and J gave up 0 bases, with 10 bases separating them. From germline, CDR1 is KGHSH and CDR2 LQKENI. The CDR3 loop spans 14 amino acids. CDR3 in amino acids: CASSLTGFSYEQYF. CDR3 nucleotides: TGTGCCAGCTCACTAACAGGCTTCTCCTACGAGCAGTACTTC.

The V call is TRBV6-5, the J call TRBJ2-3; 11 nucleotides align to TRBD1. This CDR3 is 13 amino acids long. V gave up 8 bases and J gave up 5 bases; unmatched junction bases: 3. Per germline, CDR1 MNHEY and CDR2 SVGAGI. The CDR3 protein is CASRDRGVDTQYF. The CDR3 coding sequence is TGTGCCAGCCGGGACAGGGGGGTAGATACGCAGTATTTT.

The rearrangement uses TRBV6-1 and TRBJ1-1; 8 positions match TRBD1. Germline V gene lookup returns CDR1 MNHNS and CDR2 SASEGT. V dropped 2 bases and J dropped 6; count of bases not matched to a gene: 2. The CDR3 runs 13 residues. CDR3 DNA: TGTGCCAGCAGTGAACCGACAGGGGCTGAAGCTTTCTTT. As protein: CASSEPTGAEAFF.

The V gene is TRBV18, the J gene TRBJ2-1, with TRBD2 matching over 11 bases. The CDR3 contains 15 residues. The germline gives CDR1 KGHSH, CDR2 LQKENI. V shed 1 base, J shed 6 bases, and the junction held 2 bases outside the gene matches. The CDR3 sequence: CASSPLGTSGNEQFF. The CDR3 DNA follows: TGTGCCAGCTCACCACTCGGGACTAGCGGCAATGAGCAGTTCTTC.

This chain connects TRBV4-3 to TRBJ1-2; D possibly corresponds to TRBD1 (5 bases). Trimming shortened V by 4 bases and J by 8 bases, and 14 bases separated the two germline ends. Per germline, CDR1 LGHNA and CDR2 YSLEER. The CDR3 is 13 residues long. The chain's CDR3 is CASSLGGFGGYTF. DNA for the CDR3: TGCGCCAGCAGCCTTGGGGGGTTTGGGGGCTACACCTTC.

There are a few counts of this clone. The same CDR3 arises from other DNA sequences in this sample as well. The rearrangement joins TRBV28 to TRBJ1-5, with 7 bases lining up with TRBD1. The germline CDR1 and CDR2 sequences are MDHEN and SYDVKM. Trimming at V came to 5 bases and at J to 5 bases, leaving 0 bases not matched to a gene. The CDR3 is 12 residues long. The CDR3 DNA is TGTGCCAGCAGTACAGGGGATCAGCCCCAGCATTTT. This gives the protein CASSTGDQPQHF.

This clone was observed a few times. V usage is TRBV11-2 and J usage is TRBJ2-3; D might be TRBD1 (5 bases). Germline loops: CDR1 SGHAT, CDR2 FQNNGV. The CDR3 has 14 amino acids. The V end was cut by 5 bases, the J end by 0 bases, with 9 bases between. Here the CDR3 DNA reads TGTGCCAGCAGCCTTCGACAGAGCACAGATACGCAGTATTTT. Translated: CASSLRQSTDTQYF.

The CDR3 DNA is TGCAGCGTTGGGGAGGGGATCAACTATGGCTACACCTTC. Amino acid sequence: CSVGEGINYGYTF. The chain couples TRBV29-1 to TRBJ1-2; perhaps TRBD1 as D (5 bases). CDR1 and CDR2 (germline): SQVTM, ANQGSEA. The CDR3 has 13 residues. V lost 4 bases, J lost 2 bases, and 11 bases lay in between.

The rearrangement uses TRBV4-2 and TRBJ2-3; TRBD2 agrees at 9 bases. This CDR3 has 18 residues. Trimming cost V 1 base and J 0 bases; bases outside gene matches: 8. Germline V gene sequence: CDR1 LGHNA, CDR2 YNFKEQ. The CDR3 DNA is TGTGCCAGCAGCCAAGTGGGTAGCGGGAGATCTAGCACAGATACGCAGTATTTT. Translated: CASSQVGSGRSSTDTQYF.

This clone was observed a handful of times. The V call is TRBV5-1, the J call TRBJ2-4; 8 nucleotides align to TRBD2. Per germline, CDR1 SGHRS and CDR2 YFSETQ. The CDR3 has 14 residues. With 0 bases clipped from V and 6 bases from J, the junction kept 2 bases outside the gene matches. The CDR3 sequence is CASSLGSGTNIQYF. For the CDR3, the DNA is TGCGCCAGCAGCTTGGGTAGCGGGACAAACATTCAGTACTTC.

The rearrangement joins TRBV5-1 to TRBJ2-3; the match to TRBD2 covers 11 bases. The germline gives CDR1 SGHRS, CDR2 YFSETQ. The V segment lost 0 bases and the J segment 4 bases; nucleotides outside the gene matches: 1. The CDR3 contains 15 residues. Here the CDR3 reads CASSLELAGADTQYF. CDR3 in DNA: TGCGCCAGCAGCTTGGAACTAGCGGGAGCAGATACGCAGTATTTT. The full variable domain, in which reference TRBV5-1 and TRBJ2-3 provide the parts outside the CDR3, is KAGVTQTPRYLIKTRGQQVTLSCSPISGHRSVSWYQQTPGQGLQFLFEYFSETQRNKGNFPGRFSGRQFSNSRSEMNVSTLELGDSALYLCASSLELAGADTQYFGPGTRLTVL.